This T cell receptor beta chain comes out of a study of regulatory T cells in long-lasting Graves disease. Trimming cost V 0 bases and J 2 bases, with 8 bases left between them. The CDR3 runs to 15 residues. The V gene's germline CDR1 is LNHNV and CDR2 YYDKDF (reference sequence). Sequencing libraries for TCR beta were prepared with iRepertoire HTBI primers and Arm-PCR of CDR3 regions. TCRdb reprocessed the multiplex PCR reads with MiXCR, giving one entry per CDR3 protein. The repertoire has more than 300,000 distinct CDR3 sequences, less than 20% of them found once; the top ten carry 22%. In its sample, this clonotype was seen many times. Antigen specificity is unknown. Notes on the study in general: Less diverse TCR repertoires were seen in persistent Graves' patients than in newly diagnosed ones. Clonotypes that were public and shared totalled roughly 3,000 in persistent patients versus about 1,000 in new patients.

This sample's time point: newly diagnosed GD, antithyroid drugs for less than 3 months. RNA isolated from PBMCs was used to make the TCR library. By American Thyroid Association guidelines, Graves' disease was diagnosed in the cohort. An endocrinology unit in Xi'an, China, supplied the patients. The J gene is TRBJ1-5, the V gene TRBV15, with a weak D call TRBD1 (5 bases). This receptor was obtained from a female donor with Graves disease. Here the sequenced sample was peripheral blood mononuclear cells (PBMCs), taken at new diagnosis, from a patient treated with antithyroid drugs. The CDR3 here is CATSRDPGGNQPQHF. In DNA, the CDR3 is TGTGCCACCAGCAGAGATCCGGGGGGCAATCAGCCCCAGCATTTT.